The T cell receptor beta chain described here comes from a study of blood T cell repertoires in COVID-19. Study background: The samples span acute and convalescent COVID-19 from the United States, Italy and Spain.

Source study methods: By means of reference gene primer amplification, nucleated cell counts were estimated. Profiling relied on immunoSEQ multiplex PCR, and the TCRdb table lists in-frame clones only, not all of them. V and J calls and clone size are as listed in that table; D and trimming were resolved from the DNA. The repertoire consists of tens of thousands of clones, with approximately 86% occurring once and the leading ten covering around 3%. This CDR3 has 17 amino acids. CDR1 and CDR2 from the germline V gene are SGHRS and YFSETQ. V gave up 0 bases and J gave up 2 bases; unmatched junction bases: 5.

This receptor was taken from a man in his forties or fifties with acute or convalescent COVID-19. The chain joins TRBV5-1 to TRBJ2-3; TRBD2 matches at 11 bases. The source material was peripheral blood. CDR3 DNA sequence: TGCGCCAGCAGCTTGGCCCTAGCGGGAGGCCTCACAGATACGCAGTATTTT. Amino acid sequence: CASSLALAGGLTDTQYF.